These T cell receptor beta chains were read from a single sample in a study of tumor-infiltrating lymphocytes in localized non-small cell lung cancer. Only in-frame clones appear in the TCRdb table, and some are missing; sequencing was by immunoSEQ multiplex PCR. The table includes approximately 17,000 clones, 78% detected once. Input material: lung tumor tissue. These receptors were collected from a human donor with non-small cell lung cancer. Each CDR3 is given with its conserved first and last residue. A D gene is named only where the DNA matches it firmly. Where a row states a size, it is once, few, many or the class of an expanded clone; other rows omit it.

len	v_gene	d_gene	abundance	j_gene	CDR3aa	CDR3nt
18	TRBV7-2	TRBD2	once	TRBJ2-2	CASSLAFGGASFTGELFF	TGTGCCAGCAGCTTAGCGTTCGGGGGGGCTAGTTTTACCGGGGAGCTGTTTTTT
15	TRBV11-2	NA	NA	TRBJ2-1	CASSSHRDLYSEQFF	TGTGCCAGCAGCTCGCACCGGGACTTGTACAGTGAGCAGTTCTTC
15	TRBV6-1	NA	medium-sized	TRBJ1-3	CASSPHQGYWDTIYF	TGTGCCAGCAGCCCTCACCAGGGTTATTGGGACACCATATATTTT
16	TRBV7-6	TRBD2	NA	TRBJ2-2	CASSLGRLAGLGELFF	TGTGCCAGCAGCTTAGGCCGACTAGCGGGGCTCGGGGAGCTGTTTTTT
13	TRBV19	NA	NA	TRBJ2-7	CASSTRDGYEQYF	TGTGCCAGTAGTACCCGGGACGGCTACGAGCAGTACTTC
14	TRBV7-9	TRBD1	NA	TRBJ2-1	CASSPDRGLREQFF	TGTGCCAGCAGCCCTGACAGGGGGCTTAGGGAGCAGTTCTTC
16	TRBV5-8	NA	NA	TRBJ1-5	CASSPSRGVSNQPQHF	TGTGCCAGCAGCCCCTCACGGGGGGTTAGCAATCAGCCCCAGCATTTT
15	TRBV5-1	NA	NA	TRBJ2-5	CASSPQGTRQETQYF	TGCGCCAGCAGCCCACAAGGGACACGCCAAGAGACCCAGTACTTC
16	TRBV10-2	TRBD1	NA	TRBJ2-3	CASSLGTGPFTDTQYF	TGCGCCAGCAGTCTAGGGACAGGGCCTTTCACAGATACGCAGTATTTT
13	TRBV7-9	NA	NA	TRBJ1-6	CASSPGPDPPLHF	TGTGCCAGCAGCCCTGGTCCTGATCCACCCCTCCACTTT
15	TRBV4-3	NA	NA	TRBJ1-4	CASSQVQGGGEKLFF	TGCGCCAGCAGCCAAGTACAGGGTGGTGGTGAAAAACTGTTTTTT
14	TRBV6-5	NA	NA	TRBJ2-5	CASTPPGLKETQYF	TGTGCCAGCACACCTCCCGGCCTCAAAGAGACCCAGTACTTC
14	TRBV7-8	NA	NA	TRBJ1-3	CASSLQWDRNTIYF	TGTGCCAGCAGCCTCCAGTGGGACCGAAACACCATATATTTT